This T cell receptor beta chain stems from a study of OX40 agonist ivuxolimab in advanced cancers. The V end lost 3 bases, the J end lost 3 bases, and 16 bases lay between the germline ends. CDR1 is SGHRS and CDR2 is YFSETQ in the germline V gene. CDR3 size: 15 residues. Sequencing used immunoSEQ multiplex PCR; TCRdb keeps in-frame clones, though not all of them. Of some 65,000 clones listed, roughly 87% are singletons. The sequencing here drew on CD4+ or CD8+ T cells sorted from blood, taken in a trial of the OX40 agonist ivuxolimab. The source is an adult with an advanced solid tumor such as melanoma, head and neck, liver or kidney cancer. The chain recombines TRBV5-1 with TRBJ2-7; D is possibly TRBD2 (6 bases). In DNA form, the CDR3 reads TGCGCCAGCAGCTCAGTTGATCCCGGGGGCTACGAGCAGTACTTC. Translated, it gives CASSSVDPGGYEQYF.